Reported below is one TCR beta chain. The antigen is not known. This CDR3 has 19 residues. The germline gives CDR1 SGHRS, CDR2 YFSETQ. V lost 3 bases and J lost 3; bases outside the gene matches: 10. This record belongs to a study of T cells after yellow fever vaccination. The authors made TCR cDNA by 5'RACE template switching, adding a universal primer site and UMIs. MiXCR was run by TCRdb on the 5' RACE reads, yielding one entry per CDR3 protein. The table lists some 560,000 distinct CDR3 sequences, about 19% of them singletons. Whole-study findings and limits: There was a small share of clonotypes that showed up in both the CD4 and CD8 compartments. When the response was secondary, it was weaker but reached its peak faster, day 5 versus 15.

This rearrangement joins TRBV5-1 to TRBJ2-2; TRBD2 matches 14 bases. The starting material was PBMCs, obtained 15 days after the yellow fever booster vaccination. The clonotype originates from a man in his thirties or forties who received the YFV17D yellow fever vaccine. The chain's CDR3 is CASSWTSGRTVEDTGELFF. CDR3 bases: TGCGCCAGCAGCTGGACTAGCGGGAGGACTGTTGAGGACACCGGGGAGCTGTTTTTT.